These T cell receptor beta chains were read from a single sample in a study of blood T cell repertoires in COVID-19. Using immunoSEQ multiplex PCR, the repertoire was profiled, and TCRdb retains in-frame clones only, with some absent. In the table there are about 83,000 clones, approximately 78% of which are singletons. Sequenced: peripheral blood. These receptors all come from a woman over 75 with acute or convalescent COVID-19. Each CDR3 is given without its conserved first and last residue. Only some rows state a clone size, as once, few, many or a class for expanded clones.

clone_size j_call v_call cdr3_aa
. TRBJ2-5 TRBV7-9 ASSFMGGQETQY
. TRBJ1-5 TRBV24-1 ATSDPGQAVHQPQH
. TRBJ1-2 TRBV19 ASSFMGQKDNYGYT
many TRBJ2-1 TRBV7-6 ASSLDPSGQYEQF
. TRBJ2-7 TRBV6-6 ASSYGTGLGEQY
. TRBJ2-3 TRBV4-1 ASRLRAGEGTDTQY
. TRBJ1-1 TRBV19 ASRRGPLGTEAF
few TRBJ2-7 TRBV10-2 ASPFFLLATYEQY
. TRBJ1-2 TRBV5-4 ASTVRGQDGYT
. TRBJ1-4 TRBV30 AWSVGFVGGGPF
few TRBJ1-2 TRBV7-2 ASSLEGRGTGQARYGYT
few TRBJ2-7 TRBV6-1 ASSQAAGAYEQY
. TRBJ1-1 TRBV12-3/TRBV12-4 ASSQGAEAF
. TRBJ2-1 TRBV3-1/TRBV3-2 ASSLHRGSEV
few TRBJ2-7 TRBV6-2/TRBV6-3 ASSRGGYEQY
. TRBJ1-2 TRBV2 ASRPGGYGYT
. TRBJ1-2 TRBV4-2 ASSSSGRGDGYT
. TRBJ1-4 TRBV27 ASSLSRGEKLF
. TRBJ1-5 TRBV7-9 ASSSIDRGRNQPQH
few TRBJ1-4 TRBV18 ASSPQGQGNEKLF
. TRBJ1-1 TRBV7-2 ASSLGAATEAF
. TRBJ1-1 TRBV27 ASSSRTGNTEAF
few TRBJ1-4 TRBV7-2 ASSLVREPSGKLF
. TRBJ1-6 TRBV2 ASYFGGNSPLH
. TRBJ2-3 TRBV11-3 ASSLATGFTDTQY
. TRBJ1-1 TRBV30 ALRAQSTEAF
. TRBJ1-4 TRBV3-1/TRBV3-2 ASSQDIQAPTNEKLF
. TRBJ1-6 TRBV7-2 ASSSKTGGFHNSPLH
. TRBJ1-6 TRBV14 ASSQDFRGGSSSYNSPLH
. TRBJ2-2 TRBV2 ASSDHRMNTGELF
. TRBJ1-1 TRBV5-1 ASSPGQGEAF
. TRBJ2-7 TRBV6-5 ASSQGAYEQY
. TRBJ2-3 TRBV6-2/TRBV6-3 ASSFLTSGGWSDTQY
. TRBJ2-3 TRBV5-1 ASSLTGQITDTQY
. TRBJ2-7 TRBV6-6 ASSYPGTDRYEQY
. TRBJ1-5 TRBV5-3 ARTMQVLDSNQPQH
few TRBJ2-7 TRBV2 ASASGTGRGEQY
. TRBJ1-5 TRBV7-6 ASSIRQGANQPQH
. TRBJ1-1 TRBV4-3 ASSQDAGTEAF
. TRBJ1-1 TRBV7-9 ASSLRQVNTEAF
. TRBJ2-3 TRBV7-3 ASSSGQLNTQY
. TRBJ2-3 TRBV3-1/TRBV3-2 ASSQFISGGLTDTQY
. TRBJ1-3 TRBV5-5 ASSSFGGTGKTGNTIY
few TRBJ1-5 TRBV18 ASSLGQNQPQH
. TRBJ2-1 TRBV19 ASRPGQVAGEQF
. TRBJ1-4 TRBV11-2 ASSATGSNEKLF
. TRBJ2-2 TRBV7-8 ASSLVIQRAGELF
. TRBJ2-5 TRBV5-1 ASSLAGRERIQY
. TRBJ2-7 TRBV7-9 ASSPYEEQY
. TRBJ1-4 TRBV7-2 ASSLVQGRQKLF
. TRBJ2-5 TRBV6-6 ASTPAGTQETQY
. TRBJ1-1 TRBV5-1 ASSRMKPGQHNVDTEAF
. TRBJ1-2 TRBV28 ASSPSFYGYT
. TRBJ1-1 TRBV4-3 ASSQDPQIMNTEAF
few TRBJ2-7 TRBV7-8 ASSFEPGLAAYEQY
. TRBJ2-1 TRBV28 ASSFWTSGGYNEQF
. TRBJ1-4 TRBV19 ASSTRHSEKLF
. TRBJ1-1 TRBV19 ASSMQGRTEAF
. TRBJ2-3 TRBV29-1 SVRQISSTDTQY